These T cell receptor beta chains were read from a single sample in a study of blood T cell repertoires in COVID-19. The assay was immunoSEQ multiplex PCR, and TCRdb's table has in-frame clones only and misses some. Of about 180,000 clones detected, approximately 80% appear once; the ten largest clones hold over 13%. The sequenced sample consisted of PBMCs or T cells enriched from blood (not recorded which). These receptors all stem from a man between 60 and 75 years old who had been exposed to COVID-19. Both conserved end residues are part of each CDR3. The D gene is left open where the match is weak. The size of a clone is reported for some rows only, either as once, few or many, or as a class for expanded clones.

v_gene	abundance	d_gene	j_gene	CDR3aa	CDR3nt
TRBV10-3	NA	TRBD2	TRBJ2-7	CAISKTSGNSYEQYF	TGTGCCATCAGTAAGACTAGCGGCAACTCCTACGAGCAGTACTTC
TRBV5-1	NA	NA	TRBJ1-5	CASSLDGHVGNQPQHF	TGCGCCAGCAGCTTGGATGGACATGTCGGCAATCAGCCCCAGCATTTT
TRBV12-3/TRBV12-4	few	NA	TRBJ1-6	CATSPRANSPLHF	TGTGCCACCTCGCCCAGGGCGAATTCACCCCTCCACTTT
TRBV7-8	NA	NA	TRBJ1-3	CASSPYGVGNTIYF	TGTGCCAGCAGCCCTTACGGGGTTGGAAACACCATATATTTT
TRBV5-6	NA	TRBD2	TRBJ2-1	CASSLGSGSAEQFF	TGTGCCAGCAGCTTGGGTAGCGGGAGTGCTGAGCAGTTCTTC
TRBV28	NA	TRBD2	TRBJ2-1	CASRTGLAKEQFF	TGTGCCAGCAGGACGGGACTAGCGAAAGAGCAGTTCTTC
TRBV28	NA	TRBD1	TRBJ2-1	CASSFPATGGINYNEQFF	TGTGCCAGCAGTTTCCCCGCCACAGGGGGAATAAACTACAATGAGCAGTTCTTC
TRBV6-5	NA	NA	TRBJ2-2	CATFDRANTGELFF	TGTGCCACCTTCGACAGAGCGAACACCGGGGAGCTGTTTTTT
TRBV27	NA	NA	TRBJ1-4	CASSLNQGTGEKLFF	TGTGCCAGCAGTCTCAATCAGGGGACGGGGGAAAAACTGTTTTTT
TRBV7-8	NA	NA	TRBJ1-5	CASSLASRTTRNQPQHF	TGTGCCAGCAGCTTAGCGAGCCGCACCACGAGGAATCAGCCCCAGCATTTT
TRBV5-1	NA	TRBD2	TRBJ2-7	CASTNGGSPSYEQYF	TGCGCCAGCACAAACGGCGGGAGTCCGTCCTACGAGCAGTACTTC
TRBV27	NA	NA	TRBJ1-6	CASSPIPWRDRVDSPLHF	TGTGCCAGCAGTCCGATTCCGTGGCGGGACCGGGTCGATTCACCCCTCCACTTT
TRBV19	NA	TRBD1	TRBJ1-4	CASTLRGFNEKLFF	TGTGCCAGTACCCTCAGGGGGTTCAATGAAAAACTGTTTTTT
TRBV9	NA	TRBD2	TRBJ2-7	CASSVEGTSSYEQYF	TGTGCCAGCAGCGTAGAAGGGACTAGCTCCTACGAGCAGTACTTC
TRBV7-2	NA	TRBD2	TRBJ2-1	CASSLVAGASYNEQFF	TGTGCCAGCAGCTTAGTTGCGGGAGCTTCCTACAATGAGCAGTTCTTC
TRBV5-1	NA	NA	TRBJ2-1	CASSLAGSGDYNEQFF	TGCGCCAGCAGCTTGGCCGGTAGCGGAGACTACAATGAGCAGTTCTTC
TRBV10-1	NA	NA	TRBJ1-4	CPPTRPWALSTNEKLFF	TGCCCCCCCACCCGACCGTGGGCCCTTTCAACTAATGAAAAACTGTTTTTT
TRBV15	NA	TRBD1	TRBJ1-2	CATSRDPAGGVYGYTF	TGTGCCACCAGCAGAGATCCCGCAGGGGGAGTCTATGGCTACACCTTC
TRBV5-1	NA	NA	TRBJ2-5	CASSADWETQYF	TGCGCCAGCAGCGCGGACTGGGAGACCCAGTACTTC
TRBV2	NA	TRBD2	TRBJ2-7	CASSEATSGNYEQYF	TGTGCCAGCAGTGAAGCGACTAGCGGGAACTACGAGCAGTACTTC
TRBV10-3	NA	TRBD1	TRBJ2-7	CAIRLEGGLFSYEQYF	TGTGCCATCAGGCTGGAAGGGGGCCTGTTCTCCTACGAGCAGTACTTC
TRBV7-9	many	NA	TRBJ2-7	CASSLVQGTYEQYF	TGTGCCAGCAGCTTAGTGCAGGGGACCTACGAGCAGTACTTC